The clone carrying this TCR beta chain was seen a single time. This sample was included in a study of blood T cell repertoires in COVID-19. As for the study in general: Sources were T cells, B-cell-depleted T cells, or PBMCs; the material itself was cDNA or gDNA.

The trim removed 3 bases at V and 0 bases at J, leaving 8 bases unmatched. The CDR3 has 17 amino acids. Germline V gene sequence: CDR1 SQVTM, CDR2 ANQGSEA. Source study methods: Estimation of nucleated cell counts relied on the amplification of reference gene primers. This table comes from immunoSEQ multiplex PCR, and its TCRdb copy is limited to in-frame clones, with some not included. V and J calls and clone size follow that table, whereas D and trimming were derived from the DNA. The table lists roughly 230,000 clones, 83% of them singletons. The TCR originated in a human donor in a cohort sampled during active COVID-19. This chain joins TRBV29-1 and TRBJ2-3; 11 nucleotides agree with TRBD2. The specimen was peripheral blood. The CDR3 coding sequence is TGCAGCGTTGAGAGACTAGCGGGAACCGATAGCACAGATACGCAGTATTTT. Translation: CSVERLAGTDSTDTQYF.